This TCR beta chain is drawn from a study of response to subunit inactivated influenza vaccine (dated by TCRdb to 2016 to 2019). With respect to the entire study: The study used deep quantitative T cell receptor repertoire profiling to track responses to a trivalent subunit inactivated influenza vaccine.

The method behind the library was RT-PCR. The sequencing machine was an Illumina HiSeq 2500. TCRdb reprocessing: public reads trimmed at Q25 with fastp, clones called with MiXCR, in-frame beta chains kept. All rows with the same CDR3 protein become a single entry with the most common DNA and genes. The sample profile shows 650,000 to 800,000 distinct CDR3 sequences; roughly 18% of them were found once. The ten largest account for roughly 10% of the sample. The paper's findings and limits, for the study overall: The authors proposed that each seasonal influenza vaccination may bring in only a limited number of new T cells.

For this clonotype: Its antigen has not been determined. Base quality data are lacking; no much larger clone is found one base away.

The sequence was collected from a man between 45 and 60 years old who received an inactivated influenza vaccine. Donor details come from another sample of the same person, matched by shared clones. The sequenced sample was PBMCs from blood, obtained more than 4 days after vaccination.

The DNA is as follows: TGTGCCAGCAAACCTTTGGGACCTTTCCAAGAGACCCAGTACTTC. It codes for CASKPLGPFQETQYF. This chain joins TRBV2 to TRBJ2-5; the D element might be TRBD1 or TRBD2, as each aligns at 5 bases. The V end loses 7 bases and the J end loses 1 base, and a stretch of 16 bases separates them. The germline V gene sets CDR1 to SNHLY and CDR2 to FYNNEI. The CDR3, from cysteine to phenylalanine, totals 15 residues. Only the CDR3 DNA stays, 45 bases, in frame from base 1.